The clone carrying this T cell receptor (beta chain) showed up just a few times. No antigen is known for it. One entry per CDR3 protein results from TCRdb running MiXCR on the 5' RACE reads. The sample has roughly 560,000 distinct CDR3 sequences, around 21% seen once. The data belong to a study of T-cell memory formation after mild COVID-19. The germline V gene has CDR1 SGHDN and CDR2 FVKESK. The V gene end was trimmed by 4 bases and the J gene end by 3 bases; junction bases not matched to a gene: 6. The CDR3 covers 15 residues. General study points: The main location of contracting CD4+ clones was CM and EM, and that of contracting CD8+ clones was EMRA.

The receptor comes from an adult woman who had mild COVID-19 (a few samples of this study predate the infection). Cell type and time point are not known. The V call is TRBV14, the J call TRBJ2-7; TRBD2 agrees at 10 bases. Sequenced: PBMCs or a T cell subset sorted from them (not recorded which). The CDR3 reads CASSRAGLAYYEQYF. CDR3 nucleotides: TGTGCCAGCAGCCGTGCGGGACTAGCGTACTACGAGCAGTACTTC.